Each of the 27 T cell receptor beta chains below was sequenced from the same sample in a study of somatic mutations in cytotoxic T cells in rheumatoid arthritis. Libraries were prepared by immunoSEQ multiplex PCR; TCRdb keeps only in-frame clonotypes and omits some of them. The table lists approximately 11,000 clones, roughly 85% of them singletons, with 34% in the top ten. Sequenced: CD8+ T cells sorted from blood. The receptors originated from an adult with rheumatoid arthritis.

The chain carries TRBV27 and TRBJ2-1; 11 nucleotides agree with TRBD2. J lost 6 bases, V lost 3 bases, and 4 bases had no gene match. CDR3 length: 15 amino acids. CDR1 and CDR2 (germline): MNHEY, SMNVEV (reference sequence). The CDR3 region has the DNA TGTGCCAGCAGTTTTGTAGCGGGAGGGCTCAATGAGCAGTTCTTC. Its protein product is CASSFVAGGLNEQFF.

The V gene is TRBV19, the J gene TRBJ1-1; D is uncertain. Germline CDR1 is LNHDA and CDR2 is SQIVND (reference sequence). The CDR3 contains 13 residues. V gave up 6 bases and J gave up 1 base, with 9 bases separating them. CDR3 DNA: TGTGCCAGTAGGGGAATTGAGAACACTGAAGCTTTCTTT. Its protein is CASRGIENTEAFF.

The chain joins TRBV4-1 to TRBJ1-2, with 7 bases fitting TRBD1. CDR1 and CDR2 from the germline V gene are MGHRA and YSYEKL. The CDR3 extends over 16 amino acids. Trimming took 4 bases from V and 4 from J; bases not matched to a gene: 12. CDR3 sequence reads: CASSPSPTGVGYGYTF. For the CDR3, the DNA is TGCGCCAGCAGCCCCTCCCCTACAGGGGTCGGCTATGGCTACACCTTC.

This clone was detected only once. This chain joins TRBV7-8 and TRBJ1-1; possibly TRBD1 for D (5 bases). Germline lookup yields CDR1 SGHVS and CDR2 FQNEAQ. This CDR3 has 18 amino acids. With 5 bases removed from V and 0 bases from J, the gap between germline ends came to 22 bases. Here the CDR3 reads CASSPEDSLTAMNTEAFF. CDR3 nucleotide sequence: TGTGCCAGCAGCCCAGAAGATTCGTTGACAGCGATGAACACTGAAGCTTTCTTT.

The chain joins TRBV19 to TRBJ1-5; TRBD1 agrees at 8 bases. The CDR3 spans 19 residues. Germline V gives CDR1 LNHDA, CDR2 SQIVND (reference sequence). V dropped 3 bases and J dropped 3; count of bases not matched to a gene: 16. The CDR3 spells CASSMAGQVGKLLNQPQHF. The CDR3 DNA is TGTGCCAGTAGTATGGCGGGACAGGTGGGGAAGCTACTCAATCAGCCCCAGCATTTT.

This clone appeared a single time. At one end the junction does not follow the germline gene, possibly because of a read error. The rearrangement uses TRBV7-8 and TRBJ1-5; the D gene is possibly TRBD1 (5 bases). From germline, CDR1 is SGHVS and CDR2 FQNEAQ. The length of the CDR3 is 15 residues. The CDR3 sequence is CASNLAPGTNEPQHF. In DNA, the CDR3 is TGTGCCAGCAACTTAGCGCCAGGGACTAATGAGCCCCAGCATTTT.

This chain uses TRBV9 with TRBJ2-2; 7 bases are shared with TRBD1. The length of the CDR3 is 16 residues. The ends lost 1 base at V and 7 bases at J; junction bases unmatched: 10. The germline CDR1 and CDR2 sequences are SGDLS and YYNGEE. The CDR3 region has the DNA TGTGCCAGCAGCGTAAGGGGGCGAGGTGGTAACGGGGAGCTGTTTTTT. Translation gives CASSVRGRGGNGELFF.

This rearrangement joins TRBV7-6 to TRBJ1-1; D not certain. With 5 bases removed from V and 0 bases from J, the gap between germline ends came to 10 bases. The CDR3 length is 14 residues. Germline CDR1 reads SGHVS; CDR2 reads FNYEAQ. CDR3 loop: CASSPGGVNTEAFF. DNA for the CDR3: TGTGCCAGCAGCCCTGGTGGGGTGAACACTGAAGCTTTCTTT.

This chain connects TRBV29-1 to TRBJ2-1, with 8 bases identical to TRBD1. This CDR3 spans 14 amino acids. After removal of 6 bases from V and 4 bases from J, the junction contained 8 bases not matched to a gene. Germline values: CDR1 SQVTM, CDR2 ANQGSEA. The CDR3 region is CSVATGTGYNEQFF. CDR3 nucleotides: TGCAGCGTCGCCACCGGGACAGGTTACAATGAGCAGTTCTTC.

This clone was observed a handful of times. The gene calls are TRBV5-6 and TRBJ2-5; 8 nucleotides match TRBD1. V gave up 4 bases and J gave up 0 bases; unmatched junction bases: 8. CDR1 and CDR2 from the germline V gene are SGHDT and YYEEEE. This CDR3 spans 16 amino acids. The CDR3 DNA reads TGTGCCAGCAGCCGAGACAGGGGACCCGACCAAGAGACCCAGTACTTC. Translated, it gives CASSRDRGPDQETQYF.

This clone is large (0.1 to 1%). This chain joins TRBV7-8 and TRBJ2-7, with TRBD1 matching 10 bases. Germline CDR1 is SGHVS and CDR2 is FQNEAQ. CDR3 length: 15 amino acids. J was trimmed by 3 bases and V by 5 bases; bases with no gene match: 7. CDR3 protein: CASSPKDRGGYEQYF. The CDR3 coding sequence is TGTGCCAGCAGCCCAAAGGACAGGGGGGGCTACGAGCAGTACTTC.

The V gene is TRBV6-5, the J gene TRBJ1-5; D is undetermined. V gave up 2 bases and J gave up 5 bases, with 7 bases separating them. The germline gives CDR1 MNHEY, CDR2 SVGAGI. The CDR3 totals 13 residues. The CDR3 DNA is TGTGCCAGCAGTTACAATGTGCATCAGCCCCAGCATTTT. As protein: CASSYNVHQPQHF.

This clone was detected a few times. The V gene is TRBV7-9, the J gene TRBJ2-5, with D unresolved. From germline, CDR1 is SEHNR and CDR2 FQNEAQ (reference sequence). CDR3 size: 12 residues. Trimming removed 8 bases from V and 4 bases from J, with 11 bases in between. The CDR3 bases are TGTGCCAGCCGAGGTGGGCTAGAGACCCAGTACTTC. Translated: CASRGGLETQYF.

This clone has only one observation. The V gene is TRBV5-6, the J gene TRBJ2-7, with TRBD2 identical over 13 bases. Germline values: CDR1 SGHDT, CDR2 YYEEEE. The CDR3 runs to 15 residues. V dropped 4 bases and J dropped 2; count of bases not matched to a gene: 3. In DNA form, the CDR3 reads TGTGCCAGCAGCGAGGGACTAGCGGGAACCTACGAGCAGTACTTC. Its protein is CASSEGLAGTYEQYF.

This clone was observed a few times. This sequence joins TRBV5-6 and TRBJ2-3; TRBD2 matches at 7 bases. With 6 bases clipped from V and 2 bases from J, the junction kept 3 bases outside the gene matches. CDR3 length equals 13 residues. Germline loops: CDR1 SGHDT, CDR2 YYEEEE. In DNA form, the CDR3 reads TGTGCCAGCAACGCGGGGGTCACAGATACGCAGTATTTT. This translates into CASNAGVTDTQYF.

This clone occurred a few times. The CDR3 bases are TGTGCCAGCAGTGAGGTCAGGGGGGACAGCTATGGCTACACCTTC. This encodes CASSEVRGDSYGYTF. The chain couples TRBV2 to TRBJ1-2; 7 bases map to TRBD1. The germline V gene encodes CDR1 SNHLY and CDR2 FYNNEI. V dropped 3 bases and J dropped 4; count of bases not matched to a gene: 8. CDR3 size: 15 residues.

CDR3 sequence: CASAIDPPGSTEAFF. The CDR3 DNA follows: TGTGCCAGCGCAATAGACCCTCCGGGTTCAACTGAAGCTTTCTTT. The rearrangement joins TRBV27 to TRBJ1-1; no reliable D call. V gave up 8 bases and J gave up 5 bases, with 21 bases separating them. There are 15 residues in the CDR3. Looked up from germline, CDR1 is MNHEY and CDR2 is SMNVEV (reference sequence).

J is TRBJ1-1 and V is TRBV6-1; D is unclear. The CDR3 runs to 11 residues. With 4 bases removed from V and 13 bases from J, the gap between germline ends came to 13 bases. Germline V CDR1 and CDR2: MNHNS, SASEGT. CDR3 in DNA: TGTGCCAGCAGTGTAATGGGTAGTGGTTTCTTT. It yields the protein CASSVMGSGFF.

V usage is TRBV5-6 and J usage is TRBJ2-1; D ambiguous. Germline lookup yields CDR1 SGHDT and CDR2 YYEEEE. The CDR3 runs to 12 residues. V shed 2 bases and J shed 7 bases, with 7 bases lying between them. CDR3 sequence: CASSFLGNEQFF. DNA for the CDR3: TGTGCCAGCAGCTTCCTCGGAAATGAGCAGTTCTTC.

V usage is TRBV6-6 and J usage is TRBJ1-5, with D hard to call. Germline V gives CDR1 MNHNY, CDR2 SVGAGI (reference sequence). The germline V and J ends were trimmed by 4 bases and 9 bases, with 10 bases remaining between them. The CDR3 is 12 residues long. The CDR3 DNA reads as TGTGCCAGCAGTTCCCTCCCTTGGCCCCAGCATTTT. This translates into CASSSLPWPQHF.

The V and J genes are TRBV9 and TRBJ1-4; D perhaps matches TRBD1 (6 bases). Trimming shortened V by 0 bases and J by 8 bases, and 14 bases separated the two germline ends. From germline, CDR1 is SGDLS and CDR2 YYNGEE. This CDR3 comprises 15 residues. In nucleotides, the CDR3 is TGTGCCAGCAGCGTAGCGGGTGGGGGCGACGAAAAACTGTTTTTT. This translates into CASSVAGGGDEKLFF.

The count of this clone is one. The chain joins TRBV5-5 to TRBJ2-2, with 8 bases fitting TRBD2. Germline values: CDR1 SGHKS, CDR2 YYEKEE (reference sequence). The CDR3 sequence is 17 residues long. The ends lost 1 base at V and 3 bases at J; junction bases unmatched: 8. The CDR3 nucleotides are TGTGCCAGCAGCTTGAAGGCTAGCGGGTACTACACCGGGGAGCTGTTTTTT. It yields the protein CASSLKASGYYTGELFF.

V usage is TRBV7-2 and J usage is TRBJ1-2; D not certain. The V and J ends lost 1 base and 0 bases respectively, with 9 bases between them. Per germline, CDR1 SGHTA and CDR2 FQGNSA. The CDR3 sequence is 15 residues long. DNA of the CDR3: TGTGCCAGCAGCTTAGTTGACACTCCTAACTATGGCTACACCTTC. Translating it yields CASSLVDTPNYGYTF.

The V gene is TRBV6-1, the J gene TRBJ2-7; 9 bases agree with TRBD2. V shed 2 bases and J 6 bases; nucleotides not matched to a gene: 8. Germline lookup yields CDR1 MNHNS and CDR2 SASEGT. This CDR3 is built from 15 residues. CDR3 nucleotides: TGTGCCAGCAGTGAAATCAGCGGGGGGCCCTCCGAGCAGTACTTC. Protein sequence: CASSEISGGPSEQYF.

CDR3 residues: CASSPGTSGSLTYEQYF. CDR3 nucleotide sequence: TGTGCCAGCAGCCCCGGGACTAGCGGGAGCCTTACCTACGAGCAGTACTTC. The genes are TRBV5-4 and TRBJ2-7; TRBD2 agrees at 14 bases. This CDR3 has 17 amino acids. Looked up from germline, CDR1 is SGHNT and CDR2 is YYREEE (reference sequence). Germline trimming cut 4 bases from V and 2 bases from J; bases unmatched to any gene: 8.

This CDR3 is CASSLSRGTEAFF. The CDR3 nucleotides read TGTGCCAGCAGTTTATCCCGGGGCACTGAAGCTTTCTTT. The chain recombines TRBV27 with TRBJ1-1; D uncertain. V gave up 0 bases and J gave up 4 bases, with 6 bases separating them. Germline CDR1 is MNHEY and CDR2 is SMNVEV (reference sequence). The CDR3 covers 13 residues.

The genes are TRBV11-3 and TRBJ2-2, with D perhaps TRBD1 (7 bases). Trimming pared 4 bases from V and 6 bases from J, leaving 15 bases between. This CDR3 region has 15 residues. From germline, CDR1 is SGHNT and CDR2 YENEEA. The DNA for the CDR3 is TGTGCCAGCAGCTCCCGGGACAGCGGGCCCGGGGAGCTGTTTTTT. Its protein is CASSSRDSGPGELFF. Drawing the rest from reference TRBV11-3 and TRBJ2-2, the complete variable domain is EAGVVQSPRYKIIEKKQPVAFWCNPISGHNTLYWYLQNLGQGPELLIRYENEEAVDDSQLPKDRFSAERLKGVDSTLKIQPAELGDSAVYLCASSSRDSGPGELFFGEGSRLTVL.